The 27 T cell receptor beta chains given below trace back to one sample, sequenced in a study of cytomegalovirus exposure and HLA in healthy donors. This PCR relied on a set of 60 Vbeta primers and 13 Jbeta primers. Clones were read by immunoSEQ multiplex PCR, and TCRdb kept only the in-frame ones, dropping some. The data contain some 120,000 clones, 75% to 90% of them singletons. Sequencing input: PBMCs. These receptors all stem from a man aged 40-49 years in good health and CMV-seronegative.

CDR3 protein: CASSLPGHSGANVLTF. CDR3 nucleotide sequence: TGTGCCAGCAGCTTGCCAGGGCACTCTGGGGCCAACGTCCTGACTTTC. The gene calls are TRBV5-4 and TRBJ2-6; maybe TRBD1 (5 bases). V gave up 1 base and J gave up 0 bases, with 8 bases separating them. The CDR3 is 16 amino acids. Looked up from germline, CDR1 is SGHNT and CDR2 is YYREEE (reference sequence).

J is TRBJ1-2 and V is TRBV7-9; D is ambiguous. Germline CDR1 SEHNR, CDR2 FQNEAQ (reference sequence). The CDR3 length is 13 residues. Trimming shortened V by 1 base and J by 2 bases, and 5 bases separated the two germline ends. The CDR3 region has the DNA TGTGCCAGCAGCTTAGGGCAGAACTATGGCTACACCTTC. It codes for CASSLGQNYGYTF.

The chain couples TRBV2 to TRBJ2-7, with a tentative D call TRBD2 (7 bases). The CDR3 spans 13 residues. Looked up from germline, CDR1 is SNHLY and CDR2 is FYNNEI. V dropped 8 bases and J dropped 3 bases, with 14 bases sitting between them. The CDR3 protein is CASQRDTYYEQYF. The CDR3 DNA reads TGTGCCAGCCAGCGGGACACTTACTACGAGCAGTACTTC.

The gene calls are TRBV30 and TRBJ1-5; 8 positions agree with TRBD1. Germline lookup yields CDR1 GTSNPN and CDR2 SVGIG (reference sequence). Trimming at V came to 4 bases and at J to 2 bases, leaving 4 bases not matched to a gene. This CDR3 has 14 residues. This chain's CDR3 is CAWTGGSGNQPQHF. The DNA for the CDR3 is TGTGCCTGGACAGGGGGCTCGGGCAATCAGCCCCAGCATTTT.

The chain links TRBV10-2 to TRBJ2-1, with a tentative D call TRBD1 (5 bases). Germline loops: CDR1 WSHSY, CDR2 SAAADI. This CDR3 region has 14 residues. V shed 6 bases and J shed 6 bases, with 15 bases lying between them. CDR3 nucleotides: TGCGCCAGCAGAACCAGGGTGGGCGGCAATGAGCAGTTCTTC. This sequence encodes CASRTRVGGNEQFF.

This clone was seen only a few times. This chain joins TRBV5-1 and TRBJ1-2, with 9 bases matching TRBD1. This CDR3 spans 14 amino acids. Germline V gives CDR1 SGHRS, CDR2 YFSETQ. V gave up 4 bases and J gave up 8 bases; unmatched junction bases: 9. The CDR3 loop is CASSALDRGNGYTF. The CDR3 DNA reads as TGCGCCAGCAGCGCATTGGACAGGGGCAACGGCTACACCTTC.

This clone was counted between two and nine times. This chain links TRBV7-9 with TRBJ2-7; 7 bases agree with TRBD2. Losses at the gene ends were 5 bases for V and 6 bases for J; bases not matched to a gene: 4. Germline V gives CDR1 SEHNR, CDR2 FQNEAQ (reference sequence). CDR3 size: 12 residues. Written as DNA, the CDR3 is TGTGCCAGCAGCCGGGACTACCGCGAGCAGTACTTC. Translation: CASSRDYREQYF.

To note about this clone: The CDR3 does not close with the conserved phenylalanine or tryptophan, likely indicating a read error. The rearrangement joins TRBV5-8 to TRBJ2-2; no definite D call. The CDR3 is made up of 12 amino acids. Trimming stripped 4 bases from V and 5 bases from J, with 6 bases between. CDR1 is SGHTS, CDR2 YDEGEE, per germline. The CDR3 region has the DNA TGTGCCAGCAGCCCTGATACCGGGGAGCTGTTTGTT. Residues: CASSPDTGELFV.

V usage is TRBV9 and J usage is TRBJ2-1; maybe TRBD1 (5 bases). Germline CDR1 and CDR2: SGDLS and YYNGEE. The CDR3 spans 13 residues. V lost 0 bases and J lost 7, with 8 bases in between. CDR3 DNA sequence: TGTGCCAGCAGCGTAGCCCCAGGGAATGAGCAGTTCTTC. This encodes CASSVAPGNEQFF. Together with reference TRBV9 and TRBJ2-1, the CDR3 gives the full variable domain: DSGVTQTPKHLITATGQRVTLRCSPRSGDLSVYWYQQSLDQGLQFLIQYYNGEERAKGNILERFSAQQFPDLHSELNLSSLELGDSALYFCASSVAPGNEQFFGPGTRLTVL.

The J gene is TRBJ2-2, the V gene TRBV28, with a weak D call TRBD1 (5 bases). The V and J ends lost 3 bases and 2 bases respectively, with 16 bases between them. CDR3 length: 17 residues. CDR1 and CDR2 (germline): MDHEN, SYDVKM. CDR3 bases: TGTGCCAGCAGTTTGGCCTCGGTGGGGCTAAACACCGGGGAGCTGTTTTTT. It yields the protein CASSLASVGLNTGELFF.

The chain combines TRBV7-2 with TRBJ2-5; 10 bases fit TRBD2. Germline loops: CDR1 SGHTA, CDR2 FQGNSA. The ends lost 7 bases at V and 4 bases at J; junction bases unmatched: 3. The CDR3 loop spans 13 amino acids. CDR3 DNA: TGTGCCAGCAAAATAGCGGGAGGAGAGACCCAGTACTTC. Its translation: CASKIAGGETQYF.

This chain links TRBV6-1 with TRBJ2-7; 8 bases are a match to TRBD1. The germline CDR1 and CDR2 sequences are MNHNS and SASEGT. The CDR3 totals 14 residues. V shed 1 base, J shed 1 base, and the junction held 0 bases outside the gene matches. The CDR3 loop reads CASSEGQGSYEQYF. CDR3 bases: TGTGCCAGCAGTGAAGGACAGGGGTCCTACGAGCAGTACTTC.

The chain combines TRBV5-1 with TRBJ2-1; 8 nucleotides line up with TRBD2. Losses at the gene ends were 0 bases for V and 6 bases for J; bases not matched to a gene: 5. This CDR3 is 15 amino acids long. Looked up from germline, CDR1 is SGHRS and CDR2 is YFSETQ. The chain's CDR3 is CASSLAGTSLNEQFF. The CDR3 region has the DNA TGCGCCAGCAGCTTGGCCGGGACTAGTCTCAATGAGCAGTTCTTC.

The gene calls are TRBV18 and TRBJ2-5; tentative D call: TRBD1 (5 bases). V was pared by 3 bases and J by 1 base, with 12 bases between. The CDR3 consists of 15 residues. CDR1 KGHSH and CDR2 LQKENI come from the germline V gene. The CDR3 protein is CASSPSMGPQETQYF. CDR3 nucleotides: TGTGCCAGCTCACCTTCAATGGGGCCCCAAGAGACCCAGTACTTC.

A remark on this clone: Germline is not matched at one junction end, which may reflect a read error. This chain's CDR3 is CSSSPGQPYEQYF. CDR3 bases: TGTTCCAGCAGCCCGGGACAGCCCTACGAGCAGTACTTC. The V call is TRBV7-9, the J call TRBJ2-7, with 7 nucleotides matching TRBD1. Germline values: CDR1 SEHNR, CDR2 FQNEAQ (reference sequence). The CDR3 consists of 13 residues.

The chain links TRBV6-1 to TRBJ1-1; no firm D call. Between the trimmed V and J ends, which lost 4 bases and 5 bases, there was a span of 11 bases. This CDR3 contains 13 residues. CDR1 is MNHNS, CDR2 SASEGT, per germline. CDR3 in DNA: TGTGCCAGCAGTGTATATGAGGAAACTGAAGCTTTCTTT. It encodes CASSVYEETEAFF.

The V gene is TRBV6-5, the J gene TRBJ2-7, with 9 bases fitting TRBD1. Germline lookup yields CDR1 MNHEY and CDR2 SVGAGI. The CDR3 is made up of 14 amino acids. V shed 5 bases, J shed 6 bases, and the junction held 8 bases outside the gene matches. The CDR3 DNA reads TGTGCCAGCAGTGTCCGGGACAGGGTTGGCGAGCAGTACTTC. This encodes CASSVRDRVGEQYF.

This chain connects TRBV30 to TRBJ2-1; 8 nucleotides agree with TRBD2. Unmatched junction bases numbered 6, after V lost 2 bases and J lost 3 bases. Per germline, CDR1 GTSNPN and CDR2 SVGIG (reference sequence). The CDR3 consists of 15 residues. The CDR3 loop is CAWSSRAGVYNEQFF. DNA of the CDR3: TGTGCCTGGAGTTCCAGAGCGGGGGTCTACAATGAGCAGTTCTTC.

This clone was detected only a few times. V usage is TRBV29-1 and J usage is TRBJ2-1; 9 nucleotides agree with TRBD2. Germline V gene lookup returns CDR1 SQVTM and CDR2 ANQGSEA. CDR3 size: 13 residues. The junction had 8 bases not matched to a gene; V was cut back by 4 bases and J by 10 bases. As DNA, the CDR3 is TGCAGCGTTGGCATAGCGGGAGCAGGGGAGCAGTTCTTC. It yields the protein CSVGIAGAGEQFF.

This chain links TRBV4-2 with TRBJ2-6; 8 bases align to TRBD1. Germline values: CDR1 LGHNA, CDR2 YNFKEQ. The CDR3 is 20 residues long. The V segment lost 1 base and the J segment 0 bases; nucleotides outside the gene matches: 11. Here the CDR3 DNA reads TGTGCCAGCAGCCAAGCTACCCGGACAGGGACTCTCTCTGGGGCCAACGTCCTGACTTTC. The encoded protein is CASSQATRTGTLSGANVLTF.

V usage is TRBV30 and J usage is TRBJ2-2; 11 positions agree with TRBD2. The germline V gene encodes CDR1 GTSNPN and CDR2 SVGIG (reference sequence). This CDR3 is 15 amino acids long. V lost 2 bases to trimming and J lost 8 bases; unmatched junction nucleotides: 7. The CDR3 region has the DNA TGTGCCTGGAGTACCCTAGCGGGGGGTTCAGGGGAGCTGTTTTTT. Protein sequence: CAWSTLAGGSGELFF.

A note on this clone: Other DNA sequences in this specimen translate into the identical CDR3. This chain uses TRBV5-1 with TRBJ2-1, with D possibly being TRBD2 (6 bases). The CDR3 runs 16 residues. Trimming stripped 5 bases from V and 0 bases from J, with 15 bases between. Germline CDR1 reads SGHRS; CDR2 reads YFSETQ. The CDR3 loop is CASRSSGGSSYNEQFF. In DNA, the CDR3 is TGCGCCAGCAGGAGCAGTGGGGGGAGCTCCTACAATGAGCAGTTCTTC.

This rearrangement joins TRBV6-5 to TRBJ1-2; unclear D gene. V lost 5 bases and J 4 bases, leaving 8 bases between the germline ends. Germline values: CDR1 MNHEY, CDR2 SVGAGI. The CDR3 totals 12 residues. The CDR3 is CASSREIYGYTF. CDR3 in DNA: TGTGCCAGCAGTCGAGAAATCTATGGCTACACCTTC.

The chain uses TRBV6-6 and TRBJ2-7; D gene unclear. Trimming pared 2 bases from V and 2 bases from J, leaving 7 bases between. From germline, CDR1 is MNHNY and CDR2 SVGAGI (reference sequence). The CDR3 runs 13 residues. This CDR3 is CASSYVRTYEQYF. The CDR3 nucleotides read TGTGCCAGCAGTTACGTCCGTACCTACGAGCAGTACTTC.

V gene TRBV6-6 combines with J gene TRBJ2-7; 8 bases map to TRBD2. J gave up 5 bases and V 4 bases, and 10 bases lay outside the gene matches. The CDR3 contains 15 residues. Germline CDR1 MNHNY, CDR2 SVGAGI (reference sequence). In DNA form, the CDR3 reads TGTGCCAGCAGTTCGGAAAGCGGGAGAGGGAACGAGCAGTACTTC. This translates into CASSSESGRGNEQYF.

The V and J genes are TRBV4-2 and TRBJ2-1; weak D call: TRBD1 (6 bases). V lost 3 bases, J lost 9 bases, and 9 bases lay in between. CDR3 length: 12 amino acids. Germline loops: CDR1 LGHNA, CDR2 YNFKEQ. CDR3 nucleotide sequence: TGTGCCAGCAGCCATCTAGGGGGTGAGCAGTTCTTC. Amino acids: CASSHLGGEQFF.

This clone was counted between two and nine times. This chain connects TRBV27 to TRBJ1-1; 8 bases are a match to TRBD1. This CDR3 comprises 15 residues. CDR1 is MNHEY and CDR2 is SMNVEV in the germline V gene (reference sequence). V dropped 3 bases and J dropped 4; count of bases not matched to a gene: 7. CDR3 sequence (DNA): TGTGCCAGCAGTTTCGGACAGGGTCTGGGCACTGAAGCTTTCTTT. Amino acids: CASSFGQGLGTEAFF.